The text below deals with one TCR beta chain. The antigen remains unidentified. CDR3 size: 15 residues. V lost 2 bases and J lost 7; bases outside the gene matches: 6. Germline CDR1 is MNHEY and CDR2 is SVGAGI. Assay used: immunoSEQ multiplex PCR; TCRdb lists only in-frame clones, some missing. The table shows around 110,000 clones, with roughly 87% occurring only once. The data were obtained in a study of T cell responses to AZD1222 COVID-19 vaccine. Across the whole study: Second-dose intervals of approximately 4 or approximately 12 weeks were pooled.

Study findings and constraints: Spike as a whole was targeted by vaccine-associated CD4 TCRs, dominant at 160-218 and 743-854. Increases in Spike-specific TCR breadth and depth were seen after two AZD1222 doses. Possibly, clonal diversity was underestimated; donors were largely white British and included more females.

The source was peripheral blood, collected on day 0 of AZD1222 vaccination. This receptor was obtained from an adult in good health. The genes are TRBV6-5 and TRBJ2-1; 9 bases align to TRBD1. The CDR3 spells CASSYEETGGNEQFF. Here the CDR3 DNA reads TGTGCCAGCAGTTACGAGGAGACAGGGGGTAATGAGCAGTTCTTC.